The entry below describes one T cell receptor beta chain. This record comes from a study of shared clonotypes between healthy human individuals. At deep level, the assay was performed. The table came from immunoSEQ multiplex PCR; TCRdb's copy has only in-frame clones and leaves some out. The table records roughly 1,100,000 clones, 65% to 75% of them present only once. The clonotype was recovered from a man between 18 and 29 years old in good health. The specimen was memory CD4+ T cells sorted from blood. Described subset: CD45RA-negative fraction.

The CDR3: CASSKTSGSKVDEQYF. DNA for the CDR3: TGTGCCAGCAGCAAAACTAGCGGGAGCAAGGTCGACGAGCAGTACTTC. V usage is TRBV21-1 and J usage is TRBJ2-7; TRBD2, the D gene given by the table, was not confirmed from the DNA. TRBV21-1 is a listed pseudogene. This CDR3 spans 16 amino acids.